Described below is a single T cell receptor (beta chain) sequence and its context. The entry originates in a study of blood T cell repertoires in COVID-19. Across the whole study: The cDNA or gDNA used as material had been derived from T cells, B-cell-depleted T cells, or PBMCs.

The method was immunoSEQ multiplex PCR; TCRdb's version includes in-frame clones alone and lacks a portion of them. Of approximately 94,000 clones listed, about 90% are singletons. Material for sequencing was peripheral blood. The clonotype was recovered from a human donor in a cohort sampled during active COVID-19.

CDR3 sequence reads: CSVGGGARLSEQYF. The CDR3 DNA reads as TGCAGCGTCGGCGGGGGGGCGCGCCTAAGCGAGCAGTACTTC. This chain links TRBV29-1 with TRBJ2-7, with 9 bases aligning to TRBD2. The CDR3 length is 14 residues. Germline trimming cut 6 bases from V and 6 bases from J; bases unmatched to any gene: 12. Germline V CDR1 and CDR2: SQVTM, ANQGSEA.